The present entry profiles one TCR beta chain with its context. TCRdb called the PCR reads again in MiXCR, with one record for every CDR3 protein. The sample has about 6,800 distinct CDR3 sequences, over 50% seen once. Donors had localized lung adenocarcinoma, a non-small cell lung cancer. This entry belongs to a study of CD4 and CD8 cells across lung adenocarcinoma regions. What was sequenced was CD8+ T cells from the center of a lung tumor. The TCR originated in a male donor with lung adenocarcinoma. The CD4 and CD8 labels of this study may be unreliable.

This chain's CDR3 is CASSEAGDRWDEQFF. The CDR3 nucleotides are TGCGCCAGCAGTGAGGCCGGGGACAGATGGGATGAGCAGTTCTTC. This chain links TRBV10-1 with TRBJ2-1; 7 positions match TRBD1. V lost 2 bases, J lost 8 bases, and 9 bases stayed unmatched. CDR1 WNHNN and CDR2 SYGVQD come from the germline V gene (reference sequence). The CDR3 has 15 residues.